This T cell receptor (beta chain) was captured by sequencing in a study of identical twins. TCRdb re-analysed the 5' RACE reads in MiXCR, keeping a single row per CDR3 protein. The sample has around 1.7 million distinct CDR3 sequences; about 32% are singletons. The CDR3 contains 15 residues. Germline lookup yields CDR1 MNHEY and CDR2 SVGAGI. The J segment lost 11 bases and the V segment lost 4 bases, leaving 14 bases of the junction unmatched. The genes are TRBV6-5 and TRBJ2-5; 9 bases align to TRBD2. Material: cord blood. This TCR came from a newborn girl in good health. The CDR3 nucleotides read TGTGCCAGCAGTTCCCCCGGACTAGCGCCGAATGAGCAGTACTTC. Translation: CASSSPGLAPNEQYF.